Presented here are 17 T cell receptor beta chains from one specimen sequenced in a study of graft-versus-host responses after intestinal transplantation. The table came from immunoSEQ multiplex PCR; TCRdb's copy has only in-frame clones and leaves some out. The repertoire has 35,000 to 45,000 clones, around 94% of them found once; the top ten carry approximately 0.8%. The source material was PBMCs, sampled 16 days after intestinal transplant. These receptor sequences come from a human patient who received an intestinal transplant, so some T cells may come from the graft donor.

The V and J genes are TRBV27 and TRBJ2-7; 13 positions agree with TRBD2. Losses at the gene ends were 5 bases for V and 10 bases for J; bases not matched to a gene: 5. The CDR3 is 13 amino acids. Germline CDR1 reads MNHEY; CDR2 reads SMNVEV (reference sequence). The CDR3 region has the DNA TGTGCCAGCAGTCCTGGGACTAGCGGGAACCAGTACTTC. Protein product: CASSPGTSGNQYF.

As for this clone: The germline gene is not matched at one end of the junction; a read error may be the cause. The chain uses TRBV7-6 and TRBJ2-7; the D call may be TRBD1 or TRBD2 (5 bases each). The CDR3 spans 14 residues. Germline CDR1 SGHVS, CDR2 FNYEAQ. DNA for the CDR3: TGTGCCAGCGGCTTAGCCGGGACCTCCTACGAGCAGTACTTC. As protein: CASGLAGTSYEQYF.

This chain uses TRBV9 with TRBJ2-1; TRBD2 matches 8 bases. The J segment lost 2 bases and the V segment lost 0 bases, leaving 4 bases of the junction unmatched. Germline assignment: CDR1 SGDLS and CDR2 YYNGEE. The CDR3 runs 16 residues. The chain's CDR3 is CASSVVSGGTYNEQFF. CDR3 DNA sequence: TGTGCCAGCAGCGTAGTGTCGGGGGGGACCTACAATGAGCAGTTCTTC.

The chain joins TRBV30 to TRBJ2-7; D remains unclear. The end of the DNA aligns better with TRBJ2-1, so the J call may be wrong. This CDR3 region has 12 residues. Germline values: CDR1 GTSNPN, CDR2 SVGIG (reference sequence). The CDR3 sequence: CALTRSYNEQFF. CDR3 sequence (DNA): TGTGCCCTTACCCGCTCCTACAATGAGCAGTTCTTC.

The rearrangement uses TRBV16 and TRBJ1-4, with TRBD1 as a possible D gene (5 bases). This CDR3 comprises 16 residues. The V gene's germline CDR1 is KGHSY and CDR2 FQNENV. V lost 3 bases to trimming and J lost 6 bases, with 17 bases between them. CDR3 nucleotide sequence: TGTGCCAGCAGCCACCGGCGGGGGAATAGTTATGAAAAACTGTTTTTT. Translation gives CASSHRRGNSYEKLFF.

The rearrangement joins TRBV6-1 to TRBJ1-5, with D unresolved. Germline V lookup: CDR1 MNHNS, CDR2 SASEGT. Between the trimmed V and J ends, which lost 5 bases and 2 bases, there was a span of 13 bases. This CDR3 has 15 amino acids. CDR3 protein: CASSLGLDGNQPQHF. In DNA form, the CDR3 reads TGTGCCAGCAGTTTAGGGCTGGATGGCAATCAGCCCCAGCATTTT.

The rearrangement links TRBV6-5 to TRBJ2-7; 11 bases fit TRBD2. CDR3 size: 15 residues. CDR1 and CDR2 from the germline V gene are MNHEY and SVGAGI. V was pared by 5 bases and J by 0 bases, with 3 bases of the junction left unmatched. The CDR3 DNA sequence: TGTGCCAGCAGTGCCACTAGCGGGAGCTCCTACGAGCAGTACTTC. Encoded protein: CASSATSGSSYEQYF.

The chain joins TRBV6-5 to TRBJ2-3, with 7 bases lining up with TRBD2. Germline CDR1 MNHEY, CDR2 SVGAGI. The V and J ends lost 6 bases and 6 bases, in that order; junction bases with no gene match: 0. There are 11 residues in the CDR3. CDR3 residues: CASSGGDTQYF. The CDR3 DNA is TGTGCCAGCAGCGGGGGGGATACGCAGTATTTT.

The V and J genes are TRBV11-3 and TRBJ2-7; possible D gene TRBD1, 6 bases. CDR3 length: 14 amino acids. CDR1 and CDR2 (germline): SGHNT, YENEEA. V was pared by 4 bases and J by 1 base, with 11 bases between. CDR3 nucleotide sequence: TGTGCCAGCAGCTCAGGGGCCTCATCCTACGAGCAGTACTTC. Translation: CASSSGASSYEQYF.

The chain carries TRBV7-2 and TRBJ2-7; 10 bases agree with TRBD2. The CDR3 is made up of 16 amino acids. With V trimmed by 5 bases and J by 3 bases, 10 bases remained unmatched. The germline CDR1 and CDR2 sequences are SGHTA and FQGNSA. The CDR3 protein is CASSKSGSSGSYEQYF. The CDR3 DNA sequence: TGTGCCAGCAGCAAAAGTGGTTCTAGCGGGAGCTACGAGCAGTACTTC.

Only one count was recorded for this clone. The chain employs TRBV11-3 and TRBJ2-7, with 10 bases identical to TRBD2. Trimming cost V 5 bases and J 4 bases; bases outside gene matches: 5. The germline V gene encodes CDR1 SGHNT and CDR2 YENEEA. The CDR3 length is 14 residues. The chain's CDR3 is CASSPTSGVYEQYF. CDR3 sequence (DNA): TGTGCCAGCAGCCCAACTAGCGGGGTTTACGAGCAGTACTTC.

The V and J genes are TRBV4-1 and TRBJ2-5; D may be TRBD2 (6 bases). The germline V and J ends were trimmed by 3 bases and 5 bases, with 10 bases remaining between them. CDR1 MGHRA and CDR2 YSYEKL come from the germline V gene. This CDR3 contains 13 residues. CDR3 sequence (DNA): TGCGCCAGCAGCCATTTAGCGGAGGAGACCCAGTACTTC. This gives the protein CASSHLAEETQYF.

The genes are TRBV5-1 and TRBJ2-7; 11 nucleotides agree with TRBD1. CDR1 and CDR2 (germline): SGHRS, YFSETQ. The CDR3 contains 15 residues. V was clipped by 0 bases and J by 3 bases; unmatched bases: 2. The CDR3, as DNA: TGCGCCAGCAGCTTGGCCGGGACAGGGGGCTACGAGCAGTACTTC. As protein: CASSLAGTGGYEQYF.

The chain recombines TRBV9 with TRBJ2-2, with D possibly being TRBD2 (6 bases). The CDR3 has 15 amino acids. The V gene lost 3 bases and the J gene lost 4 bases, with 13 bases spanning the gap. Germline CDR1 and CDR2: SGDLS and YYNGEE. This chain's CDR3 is CASSGGRGGTGELFF. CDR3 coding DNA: TGTGCCAGCAGCGGCGGACGGGGAGGCACCGGGGAGCTGTTTTTT.

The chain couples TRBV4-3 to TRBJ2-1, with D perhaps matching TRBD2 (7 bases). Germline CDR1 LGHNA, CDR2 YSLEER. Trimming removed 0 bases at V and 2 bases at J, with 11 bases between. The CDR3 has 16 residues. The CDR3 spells CASSQEGRGAYNEQFF. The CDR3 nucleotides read TGCGCCAGCAGCCAAGAAGGGAGGGGGGCCTACAATGAGCAGTTCTTC.

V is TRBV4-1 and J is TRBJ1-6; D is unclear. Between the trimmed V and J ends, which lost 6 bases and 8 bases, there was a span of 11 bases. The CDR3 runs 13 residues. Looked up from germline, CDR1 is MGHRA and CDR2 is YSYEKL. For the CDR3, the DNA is TGCGCCAGCAGTCCTGACGGGGATTCACCCCTCCACTTT. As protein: CASSPDGDSPLHF.

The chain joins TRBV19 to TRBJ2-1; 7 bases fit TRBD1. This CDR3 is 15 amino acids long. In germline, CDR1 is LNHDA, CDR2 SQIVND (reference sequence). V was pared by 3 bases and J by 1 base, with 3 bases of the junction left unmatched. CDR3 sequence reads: CASSIAGGSYNEQFF. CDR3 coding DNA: TGTGCCAGTAGTATTGCAGGGGGATCCTACAATGAGCAGTTCTTC.